The entry below gives a single T cell receptor beta chain sequence along with its context. Its antigen is as yet unknown. This entry belongs to a study of human T cells and chemical hapten exposure. The V end was cut by 3 bases, the J end by 0 bases, with 15 bases between. The CDR3 runs 16 residues. Per germline, CDR1 SEHNR and CDR2 FQNEAQ (reference sequence). Each CDR3 protein gets one entry after TCRdb re-called the RACE reads with MiXCR. The data show about 270,000 distinct CDR3 sequences, approximately 8% seen once. Time point here: pre-sensitization, week 0. Treatment given: therapeutic diphenylcyclopropenone sensitization with weekly scalp DPC. Prior to each patch test being applied, blood was drawn. Points from the study as a whole: The formation of large CDR3 similarity clusters by expanded TCRs significantly exceeded that of controls.

This receptor was obtained from a young man with alopecia areata. Some clones in this sample may be carry-over from other donors' samples. The chain carries TRBV7-9 and TRBJ2-7; D might be TRBD1 or TRBD2, each matching 6 bases. The material sequenced was whole blood, taken in connection with sensitization to the hapten diphenylcyclopropenone (DPC). The CDR3 coding sequence is TGTGCCAGCAGCTTGGTGGACGGGGGCCCCTCCTACGAGCAGTACTTC. As protein: CASSLVDGGPSYEQYF.